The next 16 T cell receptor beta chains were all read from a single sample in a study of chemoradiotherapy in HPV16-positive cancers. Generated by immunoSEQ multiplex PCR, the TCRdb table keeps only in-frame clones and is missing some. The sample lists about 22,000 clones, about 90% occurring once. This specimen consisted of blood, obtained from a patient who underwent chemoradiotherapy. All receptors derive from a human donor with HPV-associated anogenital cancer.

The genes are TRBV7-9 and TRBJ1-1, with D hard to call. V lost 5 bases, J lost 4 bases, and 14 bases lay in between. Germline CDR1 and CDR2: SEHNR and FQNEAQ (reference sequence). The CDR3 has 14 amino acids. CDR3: CASSERGLGTEAFF. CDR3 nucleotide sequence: TGTGCCAGCAGCGAAAGAGGGTTGGGCACTGAAGCTTTCTTT.

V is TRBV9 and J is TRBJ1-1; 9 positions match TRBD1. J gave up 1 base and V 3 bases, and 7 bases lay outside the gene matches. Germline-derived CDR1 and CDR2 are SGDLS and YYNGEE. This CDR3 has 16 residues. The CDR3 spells CASSGQGGKENTEAFF. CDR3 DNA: TGTGCCAGCAGCGGACAGGGGGGAAAGGAGAACACTGAAGCTTTCTTT. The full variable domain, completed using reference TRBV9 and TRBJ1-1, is DSGVTQTPKHLITATGQRVTLRCSPRSGDLSVYWYQQSLDQGLQFLIQYYNGEERAKGNILERFSAQQFPDLHSELNLSSLELGDSALYFCASSGQGGKENTEAFFGQGTRLTVV.

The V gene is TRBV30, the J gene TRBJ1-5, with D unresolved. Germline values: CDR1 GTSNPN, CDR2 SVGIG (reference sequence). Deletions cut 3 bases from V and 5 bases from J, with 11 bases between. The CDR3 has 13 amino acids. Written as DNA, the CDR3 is TGTGCCTGGAGCTTGGGTGGGGATCAGCCCCAGCATTTT. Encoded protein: CAWSLGGDQPQHF.

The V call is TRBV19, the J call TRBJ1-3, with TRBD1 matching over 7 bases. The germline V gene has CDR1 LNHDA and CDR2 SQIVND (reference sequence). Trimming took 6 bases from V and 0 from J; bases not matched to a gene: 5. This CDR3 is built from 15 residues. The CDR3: CASSWTGASGNTIYF. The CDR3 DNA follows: TGTGCCAGTAGCTGGACAGGAGCCTCTGGAAACACCATATATTTT.

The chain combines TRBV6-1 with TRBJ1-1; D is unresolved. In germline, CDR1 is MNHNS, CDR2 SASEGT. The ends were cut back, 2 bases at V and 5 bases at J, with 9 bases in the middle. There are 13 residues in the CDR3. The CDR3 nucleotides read TGTGCCAGCAGTGAATCTAAAGGGACTGAAGCTTTCTTT. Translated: CASSESKGTEAFF.

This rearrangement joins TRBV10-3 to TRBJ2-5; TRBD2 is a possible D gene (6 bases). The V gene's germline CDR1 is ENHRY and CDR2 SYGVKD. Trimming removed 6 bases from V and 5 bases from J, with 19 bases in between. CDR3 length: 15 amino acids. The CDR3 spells CAIRKQEGTGETQYF. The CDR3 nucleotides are TGTGCCATCAGAAAGCAGGAGGGAACGGGGGAGACCCAGTACTTC.

The CDR3 DNA follows: TGCGCCAGCAGCTTGGGAGGGGGACCGAGCTCTGGAAACACCATATATTTT. The encoded protein is CASSLGGGPSSGNTIYF. V and J are TRBV5-1 and TRBJ1-3; D perhaps matches TRBD1 (6 bases). Germline V lookup: CDR1 SGHRS, CDR2 YFSETQ. CDR3 length equals 17 residues. Trimming removed 0 bases at V and 0 bases at J, with 13 bases between.

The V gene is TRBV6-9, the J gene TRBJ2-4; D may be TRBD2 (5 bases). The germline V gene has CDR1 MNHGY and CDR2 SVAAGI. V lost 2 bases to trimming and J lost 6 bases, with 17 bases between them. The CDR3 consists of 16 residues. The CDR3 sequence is CASSYKVRVEPNIQYF. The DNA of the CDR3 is TGTGCCAGCAGTTATAAGGTGAGGGTAGAACCAAACATTCAGTACTTC.

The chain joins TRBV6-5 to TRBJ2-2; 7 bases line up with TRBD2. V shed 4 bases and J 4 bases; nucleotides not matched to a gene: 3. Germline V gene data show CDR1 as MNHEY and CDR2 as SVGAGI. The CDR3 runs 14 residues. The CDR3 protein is CASSSGGGTGELFF. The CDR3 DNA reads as TGTGCCAGCAGTTCGGGGGGAGGCACCGGGGAGCTGTTTTTT.

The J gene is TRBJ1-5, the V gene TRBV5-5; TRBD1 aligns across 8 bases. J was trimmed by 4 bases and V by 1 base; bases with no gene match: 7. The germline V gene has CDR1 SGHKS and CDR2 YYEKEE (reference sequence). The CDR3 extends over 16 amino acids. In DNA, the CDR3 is TGTGCCAGCAGCTTGATGGGCAGGGGGCCGAATCAGCCCCAGCATTTT. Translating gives CASSLMGRGPNQPQHF.

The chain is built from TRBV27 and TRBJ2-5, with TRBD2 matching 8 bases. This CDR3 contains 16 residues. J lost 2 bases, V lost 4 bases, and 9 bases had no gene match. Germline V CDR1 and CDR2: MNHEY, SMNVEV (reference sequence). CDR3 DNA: TGTGCCAGCAGTTCCGCGACAGCGGGGGTTCAAGAGACCCAGTACTTC. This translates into CASSSATAGVQETQYF.

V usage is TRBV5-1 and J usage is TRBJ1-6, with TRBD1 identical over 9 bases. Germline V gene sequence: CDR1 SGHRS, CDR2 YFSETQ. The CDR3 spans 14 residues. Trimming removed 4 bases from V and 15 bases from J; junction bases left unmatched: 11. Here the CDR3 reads CASSVDGTGRHLHF. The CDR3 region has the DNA TGCGCCAGCAGCGTAGACGGGACAGGGCGGCACCTCCACTTT. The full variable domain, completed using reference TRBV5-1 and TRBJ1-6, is KAGVTQTPRYLIKTRGQQVTLSCSPISGHRSVSWYQQTPGQGLQFLFEYFSETQRNKGNFPGRFSGRQFSNSRSEMNVSTLELGDSALYLCASSVDGTGRHLHFGNGTRLTVT.

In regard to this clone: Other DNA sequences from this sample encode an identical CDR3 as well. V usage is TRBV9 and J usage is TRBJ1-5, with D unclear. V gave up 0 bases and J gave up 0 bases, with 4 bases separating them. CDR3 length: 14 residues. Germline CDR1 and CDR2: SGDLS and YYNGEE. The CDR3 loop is CASSVGGSNQPQHF. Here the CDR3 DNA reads TGTGCCAGCAGCGTAGGGGGTAGCAATCAGCCCCAGCATTTT.

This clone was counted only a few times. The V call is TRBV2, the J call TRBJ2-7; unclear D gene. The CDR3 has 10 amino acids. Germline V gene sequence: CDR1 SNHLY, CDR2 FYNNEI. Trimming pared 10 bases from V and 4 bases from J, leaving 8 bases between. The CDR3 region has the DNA TGTGCCACCAGAGAGTACGAGCAGTACTTC. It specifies CATREYEQYF.

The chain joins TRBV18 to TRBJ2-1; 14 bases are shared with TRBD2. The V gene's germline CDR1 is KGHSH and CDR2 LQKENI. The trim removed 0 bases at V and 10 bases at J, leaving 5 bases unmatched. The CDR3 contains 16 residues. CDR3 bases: TGTGCCAGCTCACCACCGGGACTAGCGGGGGCTGGCGAGCAGTTCTTC. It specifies CASSPPGLAGAGEQFF.

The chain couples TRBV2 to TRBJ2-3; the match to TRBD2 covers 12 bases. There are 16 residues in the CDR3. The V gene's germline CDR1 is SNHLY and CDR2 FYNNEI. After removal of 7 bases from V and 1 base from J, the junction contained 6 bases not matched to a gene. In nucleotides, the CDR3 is TGTGCCAGCAAGTCGCTAGCGGGGGGGGGCACAGATACGCAGTATTTT. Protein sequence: CASKSLAGGGTDTQYF.